This T cell receptor (beta chain) was observed in a study of radiotherapy plus CTLA-4 blockade in lung cancer. Assay used: immunoSEQ multiplex PCR; TCRdb lists only in-frame clones, some missing. The data hold some 87,000 clones, with around 86% observed a single time. With respect to this clone: Other nucleotide sequences in the sample specify the same CDR3.

Germline V CDR1 and CDR2: SGHRS, YFSETQ. The CDR3 contains 13 residues. V was trimmed by 0 bases and J by 0 bases, leaving 3 bases between them. The receptor comes from a human donor with non-small cell lung cancer that progressed on radiotherapy plus ipilimumab. This sequence joins TRBV5-1 and TRBJ1-2; D gene unclear. The sample was peripheral blood, taken from a patient treated with radiotherapy plus ipilimumab. CDR3 sequence reads: CASSLAANYGYTF. The CDR3 DNA is TGCGCCAGCAGCTTGGCAGCTAACTATGGCTACACCTTC. The full variable domain, completed using reference TRBV5-1 and TRBJ1-2, is KAGVTQTPRYLIKTRGQQVTLSCSPISGHRSVSWYQQTPGQGLQFLFEYFSETQRNKGNFPGRFSGRQFSNSRSEMNVSTLELGDSALYLCASSLAANYGYTFGSGTRLTVV.